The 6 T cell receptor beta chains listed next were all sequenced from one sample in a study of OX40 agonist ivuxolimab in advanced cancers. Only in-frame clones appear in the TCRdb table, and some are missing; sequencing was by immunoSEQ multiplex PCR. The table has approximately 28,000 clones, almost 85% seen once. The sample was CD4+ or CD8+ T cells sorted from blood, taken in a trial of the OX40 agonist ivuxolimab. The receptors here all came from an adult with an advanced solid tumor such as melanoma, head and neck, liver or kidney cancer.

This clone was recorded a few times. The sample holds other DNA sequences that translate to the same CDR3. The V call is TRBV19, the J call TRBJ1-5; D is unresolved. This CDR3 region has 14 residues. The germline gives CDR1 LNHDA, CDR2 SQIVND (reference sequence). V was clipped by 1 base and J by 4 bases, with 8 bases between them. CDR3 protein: CASSIVPLNQPQHF. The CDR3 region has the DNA TGTGCCAGTAGTATAGTGCCGCTTAATCAGCCCCAGCATTTT.

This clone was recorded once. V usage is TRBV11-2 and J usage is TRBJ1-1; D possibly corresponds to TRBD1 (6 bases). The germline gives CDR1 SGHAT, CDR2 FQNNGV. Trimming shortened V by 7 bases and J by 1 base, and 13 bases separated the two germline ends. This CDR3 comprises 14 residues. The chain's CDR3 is CASTPGHRNTEAFF. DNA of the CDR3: TGTGCCAGCACCCCGGGACACCGGAACACTGAAGCTTTCTTT.

For the CDR3, the DNA is TGTGCCAGCAGCTTAGTGGGGACAGGGCGGCGGGAGCAGTACTTC. Its translation is CASSLVGTGRREQYF. The V call is TRBV7-2, the J call TRBJ2-7, with 9 bases lining up with TRBD1. The CDR3 has 15 amino acids. CDR1 is SGHTA, CDR2 FQGNSA, per germline. Losses at the gene ends were 1 base for V and 7 bases for J; bases not matched to a gene: 8.

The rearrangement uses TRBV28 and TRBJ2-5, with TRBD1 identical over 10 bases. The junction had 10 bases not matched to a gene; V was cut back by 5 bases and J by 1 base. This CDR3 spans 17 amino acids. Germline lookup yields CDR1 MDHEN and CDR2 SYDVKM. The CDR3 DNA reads TGTGCCAGCAGTCCACCCCGACAGGGGGCCGGCCAAGAGACCCAGTACTTC. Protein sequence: CASSPPRQGAGQETQYF.

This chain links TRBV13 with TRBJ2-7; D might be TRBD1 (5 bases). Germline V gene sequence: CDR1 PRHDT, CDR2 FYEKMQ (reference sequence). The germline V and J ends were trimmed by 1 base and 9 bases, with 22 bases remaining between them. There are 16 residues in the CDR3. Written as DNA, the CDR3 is TGTGCCAGCAGCTTAGAACCGACAGTCCCCAGAACGGGGCAGTACTTC. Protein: CASSLEPTVPRTGQYF. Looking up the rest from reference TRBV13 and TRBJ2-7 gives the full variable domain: AAGVIQSPRHLIKEKRETATLKCYPIPRHDTVYWYQQGPGQDPQFLISFYEKMQSDKGSIPDRFSAQQFSDYHSELNMSSLELGDSALYFCASSLEPTVPRTGQYFGPGTRLTVT.

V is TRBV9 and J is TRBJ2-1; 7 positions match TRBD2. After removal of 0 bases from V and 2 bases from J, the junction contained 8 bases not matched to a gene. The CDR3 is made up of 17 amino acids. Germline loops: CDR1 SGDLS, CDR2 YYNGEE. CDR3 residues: CASSVGGGAAPYNEQFF. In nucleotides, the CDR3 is TGTGCCAGCAGCGTAGGGGGGGGAGCGGCCCCCTACAATGAGCAGTTCTTC.